The 21 T cell receptor beta chains reported below all come from one sample, sequenced in a study of cytotoxic CD8 clonotypes in ibrutinib-treated CLL. Assay: immunoSEQ multiplex PCR; the TCRdb copy retains only in-frame clones and omits some. The table lists 190,000 or so clones, around 70% of them singletons. Here the sequenced sample was PBMCs, taken after 24 months of ibrutinib treatment. The source is a human donor with chronic lymphocytic leukemia.

The chain couples TRBV29-1 to TRBJ1-5; unclear D gene. Trimming left V 7 bases short and J 6 bases short, with 13 bases between. From germline, CDR1 is SQVTM and CDR2 ANQGSEA. The CDR3 is made up of 12 amino acids. Here the CDR3 reads CSGGGYGQPQHF. CDR3 DNA: TGCAGCGGGGGAGGGTATGGTCAGCCCCAGCATTTT.

This clone was recorded once. This sequence joins TRBV27 and TRBJ2-7, with 9 bases identical to TRBD2. The CDR3 spans 14 residues. CDR1 MNHEY and CDR2 SMNVEV come from the germline V gene (reference sequence). V gave up 6 bases and J gave up 3 bases; unmatched junction bases: 6. CDR3 bases: TGTGCCAGCAGCGTGGGACTAGCATTCTACGAGCAGTACTTC. Translated, it gives CASSVGLAFYEQYF.

The chain has TRBV5-1 and TRBJ2-7; D may be TRBD2 (6 bases). Trimming shortened V by 9 bases and J by 7 bases, and 23 bases separated the two germline ends. Germline V gene sequence: CDR1 SGHRS, CDR2 YFSETQ. This CDR3 comprises 14 residues. The CDR3 sequence is CATKIDPAGPEQYF. The CDR3 nucleotides read TGCGCCACCAAGATAGATCCTGCGGGACCTGAGCAGTACTTC.

This clone has just a few counts. The rearrangement uses TRBV2 and TRBJ2-3; 10 positions agree with TRBD1. With 6 bases clipped from V and 4 bases from J, the junction kept 7 bases outside the gene matches. The germline V gene has CDR1 SNHLY and CDR2 FYNNEI. This CDR3 is 15 amino acids long. The CDR3 spells CASRVPGQGPDTQYF. CDR3 nucleotides: TGTGCCAGCAGAGTCCCGGGACAGGGGCCAGATACGCAGTATTTT.

The chain joins TRBV30 to TRBJ2-7, with TRBD2 identical over 7 bases. Germline V gives CDR1 GTSNPN, CDR2 SVGIG (reference sequence). The V gene end was trimmed by 2 bases and the J gene end by 3 bases; junction bases not matched to a gene: 10. CDR3 length: 15 amino acids. The CDR3 coding sequence is TGTGCCTGGAGTCGGTGGGAGGGGAATATCTACGAGCAGTACTTC. Its translation: CAWSRWEGNIYEQYF.

The count of this clone is one. The gene calls are TRBV20-1 and TRBJ2-7; a weak D match, TRBD2 (5 bases). The CDR3 loop spans 11 amino acids. Germline V gives CDR1 DFQATT, CDR2 SNEGSKA (reference sequence). Trimming shortened V by 6 bases and J by 3 bases, and 9 bases separated the two germline ends. CDR3 sequence reads: CSAALGYEQYF. CDR3 DNA sequence: TGCAGTGCGGCACTAGGCTACGAGCAGTACTTC.

The chain employs TRBV5-1 and TRBJ2-7; 7 positions agree with TRBD1. This CDR3 has 15 amino acids. V was pared by 2 bases and J by 0 bases, with 5 bases of the junction left unmatched. Per the germline V gene, CDR1 is SGHRS and CDR2 is YFSETQ. The CDR3 loop reads CASSFKQGSSYEQYF. In DNA form, the CDR3 reads TGCGCCAGCAGCTTCAAACAGGGGAGCTCCTACGAGCAGTACTTC.

The chain has TRBV7-9 and TRBJ2-1; no firm D call. V lost 1 base and J 4 bases, leaving 8 bases between the germline ends. This CDR3 is 14 amino acids long. Germline V gene data show CDR1 as SEHNR and CDR2 as FQNEAQ (reference sequence). CDR3: CASSLGLRYNEQFF. The CDR3 DNA reads TGTGCCAGCAGCTTAGGCCTGAGGTACAATGAGCAGTTCTTC.

CDR3 residues: CASSQELAPTEKLFF. CDR3 DNA: TGCGCCAGCAGCCAAGAGCTAGCCCCGACAGAAAAACTGTTTTTT. The rearrangement uses TRBV4-3 and TRBJ1-4; D is unresolved. Trimming cost V 0 bases and J 8 bases, with 13 bases left between them. The germline V gene has CDR1 LGHNA and CDR2 YSLEER. CDR3 length: 15 residues.

The J gene is TRBJ1-2, the V gene TRBV5-6; 9 bases map to TRBD1. J lost 8 bases, V lost 2 bases, and 13 bases had no gene match. Germline assignment: CDR1 SGHDT and CDR2 YYEEEE. This CDR3 region has 16 residues. Here the CDR3 DNA reads TGTGCCAGCAGCTTTATTACGGACAGGGGCTATATGGGCTACACCTTC. It translates to CASSFITDRGYMGYTF. The variable domain in full, completed from reference TRBV5-6 and TRBJ1-2, reads DAGVTQSPTHLIKTRGQQVTLRCSPKSGHDTVSWYQQALGQGPQFIFQYYEEEERQRGNFPDRFSGHQFPNYSSELNVNALLLGDSALYLCASSFITDRGYMGYTFGSGTRLTVV.

This clone was detected only once. The rearrangement uses TRBV7-8 and TRBJ2-7, with D possibly matching TRBD1 (6 bases). The CDR3 loop spans 14 amino acids. In germline, CDR1 is SGHVS, CDR2 FQNEAQ. Trimming left V 1 base short and J 3 bases short, with 10 bases between. CDR3 protein: CASSLGTANYEQYF. CDR3 bases: TGTGCCAGCAGCTTAGGGACAGCCAACTACGAGCAGTACTTC. Using reference TRBV7-8 and TRBJ2-7 for the parts outside the CDR3, the full variable domain is GAGVSQSPRYKVAKRGQDVALRCDPISGHVSLFWYQQALGQGPEFLTYFQNEAQLDKSGLPSDRFFAERPEGSVSTLKIQRTQQEDSAVYLCASSLGTANYEQYFGPGTRLTVT.

For the CDR3, the DNA is TGTGCCAGCAGCCTCAGGGGGGGACGAAGGCAAGAGACCCAGTACTTC. This gives the protein CASSLRGGRRQETQYF. V is TRBV28 and J is TRBJ2-5, with D tentatively TRBD1 or TRBD2 (7 bases each). The ends were cut back, 6 bases at V and 2 bases at J, with 19 bases in the middle. CDR3 length: 16 residues. The V gene's germline CDR1 is MDHEN and CDR2 SYDVKM.

This chain connects TRBV27 to TRBJ2-2; perhaps TRBD1 as D (7 bases). The CDR3 covers 17 residues. Trimming left V 4 bases short and J 5 bases short, with 20 bases between. CDR1 and CDR2 (germline): MNHEY, SMNVEV (reference sequence). This CDR3 is CASSSPFGGGATGELFF. The DNA of the CDR3 is TGTGCCAGCAGTTCTCCCTTTGGAGGGGGCGCGACCGGGGAGCTGTTTTTT.

This clone was recorded a few times. The chain recombines TRBV4-2 with TRBJ1-3, with 7 nucleotides matching TRBD1. V lost 4 bases and J lost 4; bases outside the gene matches: 4. The CDR3 is 14 amino acids. Looked up from germline, CDR1 is LGHNA and CDR2 is YNFKEQ. CDR3 DNA sequence: TGTGCCAGCAGCCCAGGGGGATTCGGAAACACCATATATTTT. Protein: CASSPGGFGNTIYF.

The V call is TRBV4-3, the J call TRBJ2-3; perhaps TRBD1 as D (5 bases). V lost 0 bases and J lost 5, with 6 bases in between. The CDR3 extends over 13 amino acids. Per germline, CDR1 LGHNA and CDR2 YSLEER. For the CDR3, the DNA is TGCGCCAGCAGCCAAGATAGGGGAGATACGCAGTATTTT. It yields the protein CASSQDRGDTQYF.

The rearrangement links TRBV5-4 to TRBJ1-2; weak D call: TRBD1 (5 bases). The germline CDR1 and CDR2 sequences are SGHNT and YYREEE (reference sequence). The CDR3 contains 15 residues. V was cut by 5 bases and J by 3 bases, with 17 bases left in between. For the CDR3, the DNA is TGTGCCAGCAGTCCCGTTTCGGGGGGTGACTATGGCTACACCTTC. It is translated as CASSPVSGGDYGYTF. The full variable domain, completed using reference TRBV5-4 and TRBJ1-2, is ETGVTQSPTHLIKTRGQQVTLRCSSQSGHNTVSWYQQALGQGPQFIFQYYREEENGRGNFPPRFSGLQFPNYSSELNVNALELDDSALYLCASSPVSGGDYGYTFGSGTRLTVV.

This chain links TRBV28 with TRBJ2-1; 7 nucleotides align to TRBD2. The CDR3 is made up of 13 amino acids. The germline V gene has CDR1 MDHEN and CDR2 SYDVKM. V was pared by 6 bases and J by 6 bases, with 5 bases of the junction left unmatched. In DNA, the CDR3 is TGTGCCAGCAGCTTGGGACTACCCAATGAGCAGTTCTTC. This codes for CASSLGLPNEQFF.

V gene TRBV4-3 combines with J gene TRBJ2-5; D unclear. From germline, CDR1 is LGHNA and CDR2 YSLEER. Between the trimmed V and J ends, which lost 0 bases and 3 bases, there was a span of 11 bases. The CDR3 consists of 15 residues. CDR3 coding DNA: TGCGCCAGCAGCCAAGAGGGTCGCGCTGAAGAGACCCAGTACTTC. Translating gives CASSQEGRAEETQYF.

This rearrangement joins TRBV5-1 to TRBJ2-2; D perhaps matches TRBD1 (5 bases). The ends were cut back, 0 bases at V and 6 bases at J, with 15 bases in the middle. Per germline, CDR1 SGHRS and CDR2 YFSETQ. The CDR3 covers 16 residues. The CDR3 DNA is TGCGCCAGCAGCTTGGACGGCAGGACATACCCCGGGGAGCTGTTTTTT. Its translation is CASSLDGRTYPGELFF.

The chain has TRBV7-2 and TRBJ2-7; D is possibly TRBD1 (6 bases). This CDR3 region has 15 residues. Germline CDR1 reads SGHTA; CDR2 reads FQGNSA. V lost 3 bases and J lost 3, with 15 bases in between. The CDR3 spells CASSFNRESSYEQYF. DNA for the CDR3: TGTGCCAGCAGCTTTAACAGGGAGAGTAGCTACGAGCAGTACTTC.

In nucleotides, the CDR3 is TGTGCCAGCAGTGACGGGCTCCCCTACGAGCAGTACTTC. Amino acids: CASSDGLPYEQYF. The chain employs TRBV6-1 and TRBJ2-7; no definite D call. V was clipped by 3 bases and J by 2 bases, with 8 bases between them. Germline CDR1 and CDR2: MNHNS and SASEGT. CDR3 length: 13 amino acids.